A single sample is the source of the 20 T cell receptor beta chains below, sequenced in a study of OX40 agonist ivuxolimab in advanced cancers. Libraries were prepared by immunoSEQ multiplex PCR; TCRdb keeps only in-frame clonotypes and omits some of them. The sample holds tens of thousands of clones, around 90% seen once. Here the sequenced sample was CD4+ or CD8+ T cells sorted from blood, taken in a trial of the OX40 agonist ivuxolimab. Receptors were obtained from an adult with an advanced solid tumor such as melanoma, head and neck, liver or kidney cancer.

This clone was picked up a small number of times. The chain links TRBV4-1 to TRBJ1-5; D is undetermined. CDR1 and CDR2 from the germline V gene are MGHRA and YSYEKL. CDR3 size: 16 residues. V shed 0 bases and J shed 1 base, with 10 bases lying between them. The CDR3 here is CASSQDWAESNQPQHF. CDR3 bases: TGCGCCAGCAGCCAAGACTGGGCGGAGAGCAATCAGCCCCAGCATTTT.

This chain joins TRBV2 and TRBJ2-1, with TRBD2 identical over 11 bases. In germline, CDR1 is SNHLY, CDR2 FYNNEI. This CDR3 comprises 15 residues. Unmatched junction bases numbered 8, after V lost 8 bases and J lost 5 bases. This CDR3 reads CASGVAGGPNNEQFF. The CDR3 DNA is TGTGCCAGCGGGGTAGCGGGAGGGCCGAACAATGAGCAGTTCTTC.

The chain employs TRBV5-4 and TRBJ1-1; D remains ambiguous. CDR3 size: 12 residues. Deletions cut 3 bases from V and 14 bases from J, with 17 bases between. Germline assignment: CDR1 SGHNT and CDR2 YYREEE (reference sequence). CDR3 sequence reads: CASSYQARHLFF. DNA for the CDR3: TGTGCCAGCAGCTATCAGGCGCGTCACCTCTTCTTT. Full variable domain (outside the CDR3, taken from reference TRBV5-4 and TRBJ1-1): ETGVTQSPTHLIKTRGQQVTLRCSSQSGHNTVSWYQQALGQGPQFIFQYYREEENGRGNFPPRFSGLQFPNYSSELNVNALELDDSALYLCASSYQARHLFFGQGTRLTVV.

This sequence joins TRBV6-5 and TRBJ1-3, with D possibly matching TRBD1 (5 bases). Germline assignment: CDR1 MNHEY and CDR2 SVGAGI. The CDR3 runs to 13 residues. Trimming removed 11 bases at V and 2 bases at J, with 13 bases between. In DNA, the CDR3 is TGTGCCTCAGGCAGGGTCACTGGAAACACCATATATTTT. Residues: CASGRVTGNTIYF.

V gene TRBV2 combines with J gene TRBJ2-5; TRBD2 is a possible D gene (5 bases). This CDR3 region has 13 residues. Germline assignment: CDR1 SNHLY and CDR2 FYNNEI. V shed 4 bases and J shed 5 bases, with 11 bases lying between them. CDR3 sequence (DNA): TGTGCCAGCAGTGCGCGGCCGGGGGAGACCCAGTACTTC. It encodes CASSARPGETQYF. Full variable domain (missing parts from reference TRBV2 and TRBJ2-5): EPEVTQTPSHQVTQMGQEVILRCVPISNHLYFYWYRQILGQKVEFLVSFYNNEISEKSEIFDDQFSVERPDGSNFTLKIRSTKLEDSAMYFCASSARPGETQYFGPGTRLLVL.

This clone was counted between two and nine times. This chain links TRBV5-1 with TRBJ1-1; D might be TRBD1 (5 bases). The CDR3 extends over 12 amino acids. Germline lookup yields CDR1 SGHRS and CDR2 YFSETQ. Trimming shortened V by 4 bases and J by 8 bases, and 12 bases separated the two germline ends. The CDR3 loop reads CASSLGRTEAFF. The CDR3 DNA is TGCGCCAGCAGCCTCGGAAGGACAGAAGCTTTCTTT. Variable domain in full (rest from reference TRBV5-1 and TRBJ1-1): KAGVTQTPRYLIKTRGQQVTLSCSPISGHRSVSWYQQTPGQGLQFLFEYFSETQRNKGNFPGRFSGRQFSNSRSEMNVSTLELGDSALYLCASSLGRTEAFFGQGTRLTVV.

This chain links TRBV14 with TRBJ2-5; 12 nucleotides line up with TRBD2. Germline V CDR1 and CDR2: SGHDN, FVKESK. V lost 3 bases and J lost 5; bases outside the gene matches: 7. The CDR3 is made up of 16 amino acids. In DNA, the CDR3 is TGTGCCAGCAGCCAGGGGACTAGCGGGTTCGGGGAGACCCAGTACTTC. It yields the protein CASSQGTSGFGETQYF.

CDR3 sequence reads: CATSRDRGTNSGNTIYF. Written as DNA, the CDR3 is TGTGCCACCAGCAGAGATCGGGGTACCAACTCTGGAAACACCATATATTTT. V usage is TRBV15 and J usage is TRBJ1-3; D remains ambiguous. The V end was cut by 0 bases, the J end by 0 bases, with 12 bases between. Germline V gene sequence: CDR1 LNHNV, CDR2 YYDKDF (reference sequence). The length of the CDR3 is 17 residues.

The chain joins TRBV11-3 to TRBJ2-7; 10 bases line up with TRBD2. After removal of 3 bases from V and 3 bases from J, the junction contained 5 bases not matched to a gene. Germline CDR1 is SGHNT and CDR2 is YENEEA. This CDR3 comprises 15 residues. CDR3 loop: CASSFPLAGVYEQYF. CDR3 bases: TGTGCCAGCAGCTTTCCCCTAGCGGGGGTCTACGAGCAGTACTTC.

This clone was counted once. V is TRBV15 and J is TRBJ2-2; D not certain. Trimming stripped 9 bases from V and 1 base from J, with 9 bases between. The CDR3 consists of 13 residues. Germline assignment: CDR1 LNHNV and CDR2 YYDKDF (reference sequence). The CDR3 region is CATRLGNTGELFF. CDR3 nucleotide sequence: TGTGCCACTCGCCTGGGGAACACCGGGGAGCTGTTTTTT.

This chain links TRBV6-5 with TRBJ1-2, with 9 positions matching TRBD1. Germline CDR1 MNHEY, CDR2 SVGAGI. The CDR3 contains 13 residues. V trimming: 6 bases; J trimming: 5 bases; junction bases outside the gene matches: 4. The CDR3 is CASRGQGRYGYTF. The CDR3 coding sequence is TGTGCCAGCAGAGGACAGGGGAGATATGGCTACACCTTC.

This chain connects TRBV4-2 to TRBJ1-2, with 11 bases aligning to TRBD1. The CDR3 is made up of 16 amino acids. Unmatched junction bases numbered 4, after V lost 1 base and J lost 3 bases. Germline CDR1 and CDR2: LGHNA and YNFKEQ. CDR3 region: CASSQAQGQGDYGYTF. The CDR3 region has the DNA TGTGCCAGCAGCCAAGCCCAGGGACAGGGGGACTATGGCTACACCTTC.

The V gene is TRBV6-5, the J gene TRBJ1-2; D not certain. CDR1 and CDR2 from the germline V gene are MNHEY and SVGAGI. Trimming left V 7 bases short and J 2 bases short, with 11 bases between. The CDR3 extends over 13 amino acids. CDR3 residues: CASTQSQNYGYTF. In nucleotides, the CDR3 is TGTGCCAGCACTCAAAGCCAGAACTATGGCTACACCTTC.

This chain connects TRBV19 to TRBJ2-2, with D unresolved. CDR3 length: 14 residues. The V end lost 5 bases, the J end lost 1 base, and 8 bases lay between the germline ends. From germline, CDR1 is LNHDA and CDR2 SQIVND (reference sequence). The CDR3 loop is CASSSRQNTGELFF. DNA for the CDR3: TGTGCCAGTAGTTCCCGGCAGAACACCGGGGAGCTGTTTTTT. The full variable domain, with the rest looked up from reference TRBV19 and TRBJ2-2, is DGGITQSPKYLFRKEGQNVTLSCEQNLNHDAMYWYRQDPGQGLRLIYYSQIVNDFQKGDIAEGYSVSREKKESFPLTVTSAQKNPTAFYLCASSSRQNTGELFFGEGSRLTVL.

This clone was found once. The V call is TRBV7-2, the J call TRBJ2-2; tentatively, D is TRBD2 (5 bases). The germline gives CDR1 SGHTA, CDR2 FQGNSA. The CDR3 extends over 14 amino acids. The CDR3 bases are TGTGCTTCTGTGGGTCGGGCGGGTTCCGGGGAGCTGTTTTTT. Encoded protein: CASVGRAGSGELFF.

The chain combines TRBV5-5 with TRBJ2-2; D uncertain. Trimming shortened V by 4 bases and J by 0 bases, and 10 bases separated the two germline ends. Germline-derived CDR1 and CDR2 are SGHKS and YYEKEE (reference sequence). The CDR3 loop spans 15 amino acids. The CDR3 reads CASSTGPANTGELFF. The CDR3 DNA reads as TGTGCCAGCAGCACCGGACCCGCGAACACCGGGGAGCTGTTTTTT.

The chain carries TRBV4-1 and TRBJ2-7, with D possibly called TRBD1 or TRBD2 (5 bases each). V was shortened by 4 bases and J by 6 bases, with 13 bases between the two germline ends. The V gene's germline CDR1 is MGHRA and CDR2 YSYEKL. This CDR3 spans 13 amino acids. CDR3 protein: CASSRTGAVEQYF. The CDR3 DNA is TGCGCCAGCAGCCGGACTGGGGCAGTCGAGCAGTACTTC.

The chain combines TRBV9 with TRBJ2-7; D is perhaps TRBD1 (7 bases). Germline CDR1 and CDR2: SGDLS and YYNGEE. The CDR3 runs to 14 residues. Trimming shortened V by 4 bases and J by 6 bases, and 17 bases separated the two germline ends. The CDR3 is CASSLQGEVGEQYF. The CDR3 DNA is TGTGCCAGCAGCCTCCAGGGGGAGGTCGGCGAGCAGTACTTC.

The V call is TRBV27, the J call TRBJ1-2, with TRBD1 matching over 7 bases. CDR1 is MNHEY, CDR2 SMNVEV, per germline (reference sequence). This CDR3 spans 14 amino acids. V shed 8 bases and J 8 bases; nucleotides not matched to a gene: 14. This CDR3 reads CASLPQGQTAGYTF. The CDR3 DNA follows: TGTGCCAGCCTACCCCAGGGACAGACGGCCGGCTACACCTTC.

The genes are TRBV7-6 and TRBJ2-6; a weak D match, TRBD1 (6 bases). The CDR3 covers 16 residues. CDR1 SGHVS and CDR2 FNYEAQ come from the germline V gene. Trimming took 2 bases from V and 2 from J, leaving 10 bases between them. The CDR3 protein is CASSLSAGAGANVLTF. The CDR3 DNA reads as TGTGCCAGCAGCTTATCAGCAGGGGCTGGGGCCAACGTCCTGACTTTC.